This is a list of T cell receptor beta chains from one sample in a study of blood T cell repertoires in COVID-19. Data came from immunoSEQ multiplex PCR; TCRdb stores just in-frame clones and leaves some out. The sample contains roughly 180,000 clones, about 86% of which appear only once. Sequencing was carried out using peripheral blood. The receptor set was obtained from a man between 60 and 75 years old with acute or convalescent COVID-19. The CDR3 runs from the conserved cysteine through the conserved F or W. The D gene is left open where the match is weak. Clone size is not always given. Where it is, it says once, few, many or a class for expanded clones.

TRBV12-3/TRBV12-4	TRBJ2-7	once	.	TGTGCCAGCAGTCGCGGGCCCGAGCAGTACTTC	CASSRGPEQYF
TRBV11-2	TRBJ2-7	once	.	TGTGCCAGCAGCTCGCCCGGTTGGGGCTCGGTTGAGCAGTACTTC	CASSSPGWGSVEQYF
TRBV4-1	TRBJ2-1	.	TRBD2	TGCGCCAGCAGCCAAGAGGGGACCGGGACTAGCTTTCAGTTCTTC	CASSQEGTGTSFQFF
TRBV24-1	TRBJ2-7	many	TRBD2	TGTGCCACCAGTGATTCTCGGGACTATTCCTCTACGAGCCAGTACTTC	CATSDSRDYSSTSQYF
TRBV20-1	TRBJ2-1	.	TRBD2	TGCAGTGCTAGTGATATAGCGGGAATTGGCGATGAGCAGTTCTTC	CSASDIAGIGDEQFF
TRBV7-9	TRBJ1-2	.	.	TGTGCCAGCAGCACCTCGGACAGAATCTATGGCTACACCTTC	CASSTSDRIYGYTF
TRBV25-1	TRBJ2-7	.	.	TGTGCCAGCAGTGACAGGGTTTCCTACGAGCAGTACTTC	CASSDRVSYEQYF
TRBV9	TRBJ2-1	.	.	TGTGCCAGCAGCGTAGGGACAGACTGGGAAGACCAGTTCTTC	CASSVGTDWEDQFF
TRBV6-1	TRBJ2-1	.	TRBD2	TGTGCCAGCAGAGAATCTAGCGGGAGCTCCTACAATGAGCAGTTCTTC	CASRESSGSSYNEQFF
TRBV19	TRBJ2-5	.	TRBD1	TGTGCCACCGGACAGGGGACAATACAAGAGACCCAGTACTTC	CATGQGTIQETQYF
TRBV11-2	TRBJ1-5	.	.	TGTGCCAGCAGCCCCGGAAGGGGTGCACGGCAGCCCCAGCATTTT	CASSPGRGARQPQHF
TRBV5-4	TRBJ1-3	.	.	TGTGCCAGCAGCTTGGCCGGGGTAGGGAACACCATATATTTT	CASSLAGVGNTIYF
TRBV3-1/TRBV3-2	TRBJ1-1	.	.	TGTGCCAGCAGCCCCCTATCTCTCCCAGGGACTAACACTGAAGCTTTCTTT	CASSPLSLPGTNTEAFF
TRBV5-1	TRBJ1-3	.	TRBD1	TGCGCCAGCAGCCCTATTCCGACAGGGGGCTCTGGAAACACCATATATTTT	CASSPIPTGGSGNTIYF
TRBV4-1	TRBJ2-7	once	.	TGCGCCAGCAGCCAAGATACAAGAACCTCCTACGAGCAGTACTTC	CASSQDTRTSYEQYF
TRBV19	TRBJ1-3	.	TRBD1	TGTGCCAGTAGTATGGTCCAGGGGGCATACTCTGGAAACACCATATATTTT	CASSMVQGAYSGNTIYF
TRBV28	TRBJ2-7	.	TRBD1	TGTGCCAGCAGTACCGCCGGGACAGGGTCCAAAGAGCAGTACTTC	CASSTAGTGSKEQYF
TRBV5-1	TRBJ2-7	.	.	TGCGCCAGCAGTTTGGGGCCTCACTACGAGCAGTACTTC	CASSLGPHYEQYF